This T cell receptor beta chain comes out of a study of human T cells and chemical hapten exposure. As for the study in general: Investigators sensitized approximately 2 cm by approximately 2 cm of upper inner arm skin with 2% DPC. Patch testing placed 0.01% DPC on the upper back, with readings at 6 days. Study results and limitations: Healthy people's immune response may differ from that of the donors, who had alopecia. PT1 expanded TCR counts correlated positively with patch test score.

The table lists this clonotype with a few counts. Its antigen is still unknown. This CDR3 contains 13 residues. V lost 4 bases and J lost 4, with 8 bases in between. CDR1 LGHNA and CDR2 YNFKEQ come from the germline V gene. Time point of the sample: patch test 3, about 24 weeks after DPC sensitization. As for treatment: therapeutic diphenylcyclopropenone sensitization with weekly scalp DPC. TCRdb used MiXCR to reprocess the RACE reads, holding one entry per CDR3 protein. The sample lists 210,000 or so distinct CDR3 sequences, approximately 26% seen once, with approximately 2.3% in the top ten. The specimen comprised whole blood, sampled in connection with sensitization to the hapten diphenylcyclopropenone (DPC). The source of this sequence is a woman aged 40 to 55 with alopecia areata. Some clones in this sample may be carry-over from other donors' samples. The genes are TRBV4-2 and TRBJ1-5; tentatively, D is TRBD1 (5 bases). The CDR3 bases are TGTGCCAGCAGCCCGGACACTAATCAGCCCCAGCATTTT. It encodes CASSPDTNQPQHF.